These 25 T cell receptor beta chains originate from one sample sequenced in a study of CD8 T cells in ankylosing spondylitis. TCRdb re-called the 5' RACE reads with MiXCR, one entry per CDR3 protein. The sample gives about 360,000 distinct CDR3 sequences, approximately 22% of which show up once; about an eighth is in the top ten. Input material: blood, either unsorted or a sorted T cell fraction (not recorded which). The receptors come from a male donor with ankylosing spondylitis or in good health (not recorded which).

This clonotype was picked up many times. The chain is built from TRBV29-1 and TRBJ1-1, with D hard to call. The germline V gene has CDR1 SQVTM and CDR2 ANQGSEA. CDR3 length: 17 residues. Trimming removed 0 bases at V and 4 bases at J, with 21 bases between. The CDR3 sequence: CSVEDGGAWSFVTEAFF. The CDR3 DNA sequence: TGCAGCGTTGAAGATGGTGGTGCATGGAGTTTTGTCACTGAAGCTTTCTTT.

V is TRBV7-9 and J is TRBJ1-1; tentatively, D is TRBD1 (6 bases). Trimming removed 7 bases from V and 4 bases from J, with 13 bases in between. In germline, CDR1 is SEHNR, CDR2 FQNEAQ (reference sequence). The CDR3 totals 13 residues. As DNA, the CDR3 is TGTGCCAGCACGAGGGAAGGGGGCACTGAAGCTTTCTTT. The encoded protein is CASTREGGTEAFF. The full variable domain, in which reference TRBV7-9 and TRBJ1-1 provide the parts outside the CDR3, is DTGVSQNPRHKITKRGQNVTFRCDPISEHNRLYWYRQTLGQGPEFLTYFQNEAQLEKSRLLSDRFSAERPKGSFSTLEIQRTEQGDSAMYLCASTREGGTEAFFGQGTRLTVV.

The CDR3 spells CASSQVSGAPYEQYF. CDR3 sequence (DNA): TGCGCCAGCAGCCAAGTTTCCGGGGCACCCTACGAGCAGTACTTC. The rearrangement links TRBV4-1 to TRBJ2-7; the D call may be TRBD1 or TRBD2 (5 bases each). The V gene lost 1 base and the J gene lost 2 bases, with 12 bases spanning the gap. This CDR3 contains 15 residues. The germline gives CDR1 MGHRA, CDR2 YSYEKL.

The genes are TRBV9 and TRBJ2-1; 9 bases are a match to TRBD2. CDR3 length: 12 residues. The germline V gene has CDR1 SGDLS and CDR2 YYNGEE. The J segment lost 10 bases and the V segment lost 4 bases, leaving 3 bases of the junction unmatched. The DNA for the CDR3 is TGTGCCAGCAGCAGCGGACTAGCGGAGCAGTTCTTC. Protein sequence: CASSSGLAEQFF.

The J gene is TRBJ2-3, the V gene TRBV7-8, with D hard to call. The length of the CDR3 is 13 residues. Trimming removed 5 bases from V and 2 bases from J, with 8 bases in between. Germline V gives CDR1 SGHVS, CDR2 FQNEAQ. CDR3 bases: TGTGCCAGCAGCCCTCACCACACAGATACGCAGTATTTT. This gives the protein CASSPHHTDTQYF.

The rearrangement uses TRBV7-9 and TRBJ1-3, with D hard to call. The CDR3 covers 13 residues. V lost 5 bases and J lost 9, with 14 bases in between. The V gene's germline CDR1 is SEHNR and CDR2 FQNEAQ (reference sequence). CDR3 protein: CASSREPGPTIYF. DNA of the CDR3: TGTGCCAGCAGCCGGGAGCCGGGTCCCACCATATATTTT. Filled out from reference TRBV7-9 and TRBJ1-3, the complete variable domain reads DTGVSQNPRHKITKRGQNVTFRCDPISEHNRLYWYRQTLGQGPEFLTYFQNEAQLEKSRLLSDRFSAERPKGSFSTLEIQRTEQGDSAMYLCASSREPGPTIYFGEGSWLTVV.

The chain has TRBV11-2 and TRBJ1-4; maybe TRBD1 (6 bases). Germline V gene lookup returns CDR1 SGHAT and CDR2 FQNNGV. V gave up 0 bases and J gave up 2 bases, with 13 bases separating them. The CDR3 is 17 residues long. The CDR3 sequence is CASSLEYRAWTNEKLFF. CDR3 nucleotides: TGTGCCAGCAGCTTAGAGTACAGGGCTTGGACTAATGAAAAACTGTTTTTT.

This clonotype has a handful of counts. This rearrangement joins TRBV4-2 to TRBJ2-5; the match to TRBD2 covers 9 bases. The CDR3 sequence is 18 residues long. The V and J ends lost 0 bases and 5 bases, in that order; junction bases with no gene match: 13. Germline CDR1 LGHNA, CDR2 YNFKEQ. CDR3 protein: CASSQDLSGGGAVETQYF. In DNA form, the CDR3 reads TGTGCCAGCAGCCAAGATCTATCGGGCGGGGGGGCAGTTGAGACCCAGTACTTC.

A few counts support this clonotype. The chain links TRBV4-1 to TRBJ2-2; TRBD1 matches 8 bases. The CDR3 loop spans 17 amino acids. V lost 0 bases to trimming and J lost 2 bases; unmatched junction nucleotides: 5. Germline lookup yields CDR1 MGHRA and CDR2 YSYEKL. CDR3 DNA sequence: TGCGCCAGCAGCCAAGAAGGTGCAGGGGGCAACACCGGGGAGCTGTTTTTT. As protein: CASSQEGAGGNTGELFF.

Here the CDR3 DNA reads TGTGCCAGCAGTTACGCCGGCAGCTCCTCGTACGAGCAGTACTTC. Protein product: CASSYAGSSSYEQYF. The chain combines TRBV27 with TRBJ2-7; no clear D. V lost 4 bases and J 4 bases, leaving 17 bases between the germline ends. Looked up from germline, CDR1 is MNHEY and CDR2 is SMNVEV (reference sequence). This CDR3 contains 15 residues.

The V call is TRBV11-2, the J call TRBJ2-3; D gene uncertain. Germline-derived CDR1 and CDR2 are SGHAT and FQNNGV. V lost 1 base and J 0 bases, leaving 11 bases between the germline ends. This CDR3 is built from 16 residues. This CDR3 reads CASSLGFITSTDTQYF. The CDR3 DNA reads TGTGCCAGCAGCTTAGGGTTTATAACTAGCACAGATACGCAGTATTTT.

The sample holds many counts of this clonotype. The rearrangement uses TRBV12-3 or TRBV12-4 and TRBJ2-1; either TRBD1 or TRBD2 may supply D (5 bases each). The CDR3 runs to 15 residues. The V and J ends lost 1 base and 7 bases respectively, with 14 bases between them. The CDR3 is CASSLVSGPQNEQFF. As DNA, the CDR3 is TGTGCCAGCAGTTTAGTTTCGGGGCCACAGAATGAGCAGTTCTTC.

The chain links TRBV28 to TRBJ2-7, with D uncertain. Germline CDR1 is MDHEN and CDR2 is SYDVKM. V lost 10 bases and J lost 6, with 22 bases in between. This CDR3 spans 14 amino acids. For the CDR3, the DNA is TGTGCCACCCAATCGGCAGCCCCTACCCCCGAGCAGTACTTC. It yields the protein CATQSAAPTPEQYF.

The chain links TRBV29-1 to TRBJ2-1; TRBD2 is a possible D gene (5 bases). The CDR3 consists of 13 residues. CDR1 and CDR2 from the germline V gene are SQVTM and ANQGSEA. Trimming stripped 1 base from V and 10 bases from J, with 14 bases between. Here the CDR3 reads CSVEGGPSGEQFF. As DNA, the CDR3 is TGCAGCGTTGAAGGAGGCCCATCGGGGGAGCAGTTCTTC.

The sample holds a few counts of this clonotype. The genes are TRBV12-3 or TRBV12-4 and TRBJ2-5; possible D gene TRBD1, 6 bases. There are 13 residues in the CDR3. Deletions cut 5 bases from V and 5 bases from J, with 12 bases between. CDR3: CASSPDSRETQYF. The CDR3 DNA reads TGTGCCAGCAGTCCGGACAGTAGGGAGACCCAGTACTTC.

This clonotype has just a few counts. V and J are TRBV2 and TRBJ2-3, with D hard to call. This CDR3 comprises 14 residues. CDR1 and CDR2 from the germline V gene are SNHLY and FYNNEI. Trimming shortened V by 6 bases and J by 2 bases, and 12 bases separated the two germline ends. The CDR3 nucleotides are TGTGCCAGCAGAGACCCTAGAGTCACAGATACGCAGTATTTT. Translated, it gives CASRDPRVTDTQYF.

This chain uses TRBV5-1 with TRBJ2-3, with 7 positions matching TRBD1. CDR1 is SGHRS, CDR2 YFSETQ, per germline. The ends lost 1 base at V and 2 bases at J; junction bases unmatched: 10. The CDR3 runs to 17 residues. The CDR3: CASSLYVTGISTDTQYF. In DNA form, the CDR3 reads TGCGCCAGCAGCTTGTATGTGACAGGGATTTCCACAGATACGCAGTATTTT.

This chain joins TRBV12-3 or TRBV12-4 and TRBJ1-1; TRBD1 is a possible D gene (6 bases). With 7 bases removed from V and 5 bases from J, the gap between germline ends came to 17 bases. This CDR3 region has 14 residues. Here the CDR3 DNA reads TGTGCCAGCACTTTCAGGGGAGGGCGAACTGAAGCTTTCTTT. It translates to CASTFRGGRTEAFF.

The chain has TRBV11-1 and TRBJ2-3; possibly TRBD1 or TRBD2 for D (5 bases each). Germline V CDR1 and CDR2: SGHAT, FQDESV (reference sequence). V was pared by 5 bases and J by 2 bases, with 29 bases between. The CDR3 sequence is 20 residues long. DNA for the CDR3: TGTGCCAGCAGCCCGCTACCCAACCGGGTCCCAGAGGGGCCCACAGATACGCAGTATTTT. Translating gives CASSPLPNRVPEGPTDTQYF.

This clonotype was seen a handful of times. The genes are TRBV9 and TRBJ2-7; 8 nucleotides agree with TRBD1. Germline loops: CDR1 SGDLS, CDR2 YYNGEE. Unmatched junction bases numbered 6, after V lost 3 bases and J lost 4 bases. This CDR3 region has 14 residues. The CDR3 DNA is TGTGCCAGCAGCGCAGGGGGCGCGGGGTACGAGCAGTACTTC. This encodes CASSAGGAGYEQYF.

This clonotype showed up just a few times. The CDR3 loop is CASSSFSGGSYEQYF. The CDR3, as DNA: TGTGCCAGCAGTTCGTTTAGCGGGGGATCCTACGAGCAGTACTTC. The chain links TRBV27 to TRBJ2-7; 9 bases are shared with TRBD2. The J segment lost 1 base and the V segment lost 4 bases, leaving 5 bases of the junction unmatched. The CDR3 sequence is 15 residues long. Germline CDR1 reads MNHEY; CDR2 reads SMNVEV (reference sequence).

The sample holds a few counts of this clonotype. The V gene is TRBV20-1, the J gene TRBJ2-1; a possible D gene is TRBD1 (5 bases). Germline assignment: CDR1 DFQATT and CDR2 SNEGSKA (reference sequence). The V end lost 1 base, the J end lost 5 bases, and 9 bases lay between the germline ends. The CDR3 length is 13 residues. The CDR3 is CSARGAGHNEQFF. CDR3 nucleotide sequence: TGCAGTGCTAGAGGGGCAGGGCACAATGAGCAGTTCTTC.

The gene calls are TRBV27 and TRBJ2-2; TRBD2 aligns across 8 bases. The CDR3 length is 15 residues. Looked up from germline, CDR1 is MNHEY and CDR2 is SMNVEV (reference sequence). V dropped 3 bases and J dropped 6; count of bases not matched to a gene: 6. The CDR3 coding sequence is TGTGCCAGCAGTTTGCGGACTAGCCCGGCCGGGGAGCTGTTTTTT. This translates into CASSLRTSPAGELFF.

This rearrangement joins TRBV19 to TRBJ2-2; tentatively, D is TRBD2 (5 bases). This CDR3 is built from 12 residues. CDR1 is LNHDA and CDR2 is SQIVND in the germline V gene (reference sequence). The V end lost 5 bases, the J end lost 13 bases, and 14 bases lay between the germline ends. CDR3: CASSPTSGRLFF. CDR3 sequence (DNA): TGTGCCAGTAGTCCCACTTCGGGGAGGCTGTTTTTT.

The V and J genes are TRBV9 and TRBJ1-4; no firm D call. The ends were cut back, 4 bases at V and 0 bases at J, with 13 bases in the middle. Germline V lookup: CDR1 SGDLS, CDR2 YYNGEE. The CDR3 has 16 residues. The CDR3 loop reads CASSPSGVATNEKLFF. CDR3 DNA sequence: TGTGCCAGCAGCCCATCCGGGGTTGCAACTAATGAAAAACTGTTTTTT. The entire variable domain, with the rest obtained from reference TRBV9 and TRBJ1-4, is as follows: DSGVTQTPKHLITATGQRVTLRCSPRSGDLSVYWYQQSLDQGLQFLIQYYNGEERAKGNILERFSAQQFPDLHSELNLSSLELGDSALYFCASSPSGVATNEKLFFGSGTQLSVL.